The 4 T cell receptor beta chains below were found in one sample sequenced in a study of shared clonotypes between healthy human individuals. The method was immunoSEQ multiplex PCR; TCRdb's version includes in-frame clones alone and lacks a portion of them. Of about 1.1 million clones in the sample, around 82% are singletons; the top ten hold under 0.8%. The sample taken for sequencing was memory CD4+ T cells from PBMCs. The subset is: CD45RA-negative fraction. The receptors derive from a man younger than 30 in good health. Some clones in this sample may be carry-over from other donors' samples.

This clone was picked up a small number of times. The J gene is TRBJ2-1, the V gene TRBV30, with 11 positions matching TRBD2. Trimming removed 8 bases from V and 10 bases from J; junction bases left unmatched: 13. The CDR3 sequence is 14 residues long. Germline V gene sequence: CDR1 GTSNPN, CDR2 SVGIG (reference sequence). DNA of the CDR3: TGTGCCCAAAATGAAGGTAGCGGGAGGGGAGAGCAGTTCTTC. Translated: CAQNEGSGRGEQFF.

This sequence joins TRBV29-1 and TRBJ1-5; D is uncertain. The CDR3 is made up of 12 amino acids. V was shortened by 5 bases and J by 2 bases, with 7 bases between the two germline ends. Germline assignment: CDR1 SQVTM and CDR2 ANQGSEA. Here the CDR3 DNA reads TGCAGCGTTTCGTGGGGCAATCAGCCCCAGCATTTT. Translation gives CSVSWGNQPQHF.

The rearrangement links TRBV7-2 to TRBJ2-1, with D maybe TRBD1 (5 bases). The germline V gene encodes CDR1 SGHTA and CDR2 FQGNSA. The CDR3 is made up of 16 amino acids. V lost 3 bases, J lost 6 bases, and 18 bases lay in between. The CDR3 spells CASSFSGPGSGNEQFF. CDR3 sequence (DNA): TGTGCCAGCAGCTTCTCGGGTCCAGGGTCGGGCAATGAGCAGTTCTTC.

CDR3 sequence: CASSSRDSPTNEKLFF. CDR3 DNA sequence: TGTGCCAGCAGCTCGCGGGACAGCCCAACTAATGAAAAACTGTTTTTT. This rearrangement joins TRBV13 to TRBJ1-4; 7 nucleotides align to TRBD1. V gave up 4 bases and J gave up 0 bases; unmatched junction bases: 5. The CDR3 extends over 16 amino acids. Per the germline V gene, CDR1 is PRHDT and CDR2 is FYEKMQ (reference sequence).